The rows below give T cell receptor beta chains drawn from one sample of a study of control samples from healthy donors and cancer patients. The table came from immunoSEQ multiplex PCR; TCRdb's copy has only in-frame clones and leaves some out. The table has 150,000 to 200,000 clones, around nine tenths seen once; the top ten hold around 1.5%. The specimen was blood. The receptors derive from a man younger than 40 in good health. Both conserved end residues are part of each CDR3. Fields, in order: D gene, V gene, clone size, J gene, CDR3 protein, CDR3 DNA. A D gene is named only where the DNA matches it firmly. Expanded clones are given a class, and other clones once, few, many or no size at all.

D: TRBD1
V: TRBV5-1
size: -
J: TRBJ1-1
CDR3: CASTTGGRGTEAFF
DNA: TGCGCCAGCACTACAGGGGGCAGGGGGACTGAAGCTTTCTTT

D: -
V: TRBV15
size: -
J: TRBJ1-5
CDR3: CATSRDRGQPQHF
DNA: TGTGCCACCAGCAGAGATAGGGGACAGCCCCAGCATTTT

D: -
V: TRBV30
size: -
J: TRBJ1-1
CDR3: CAWSGYRANTEAFF
DNA: TGTGCCTGGAGTGGGTACCGGGCCAACACTGAAGCTTTCTTT

D: -
V: TRBV5-1
size: -
J: TRBJ1-6
CDR3: CASSLEGVPANSPLHF
DNA: TGCGCCAGCAGCTTGGAAGGTGTTCCGGCTAATTCACCCCTCCACTTT

D: -
V: TRBV20-1
size: -
J: TRBJ1-5
CDR3: CSASRRAQPQHF
DNA: TGCAGTGCTAGTCGGAGGGCTCAGCCCCAGCATTTT

D: TRBD1
V: TRBV10-3
size: -
J: TRBJ2-7
CDR3: CAISDTDRGLEEQYF
DNA: TGTGCCATCAGTGATACGGACAGGGGGCTCGAAGAGCAGTACTTC

D: -
V: TRBV11-2
size: -
J: TRBJ2-5
CDR3: CASSLVSGGVETQYF
DNA: TGTGCCAGCAGCTTAGTGAGCGGAGGGGTAGAGACCCAGTACTTC

D: -
V: TRBV4-1
size: -
J: TRBJ1-1
CDR3: CASSQAPTENTEAFF
DNA: TGCGCCAGCAGCCAAGCGCCGACAGAGAACACTGAAGCTTTCTTT

D: -
V: TRBV7-6
size: -
J: TRBJ1-6
CDR3: CASSSSPGSPLHF
DNA: TGTGCCAGCAGCTCGTCTCCTGGTTCACCCCTCCACTTT

D: -
V: TRBV6-4
size: -
J: TRBJ1-1
CDR3: CASSRRGGGNTEAFF
DNA: TGTGCCAGCAGCCGCCGGGGAGGGGGGAACACTGAAGCTTTCTTT

D: -
V: TRBV18
size: -
J: TRBJ2-2
CDR3: CASSPQTPSGGELFF
DNA: TGTGCCAGCTCACCACAGACTCCGTCCGGCGGGGAGCTGTTTTTT

D: -
V: TRBV4-3
size: -
J: TRBJ2-7
CDR3: CASSQDIPQVGSYEQYF
DNA: TGCGCCAGCAGCCAAGATATACCGCAGGTGGGCTCCTACGAGCAGTACTTC

D: TRBD2
V: TRBV5-1
size: -
J: TRBJ2-1
CDR3: CASSSGDSYNEQFF
DNA: TGCGCCAGCTCTAGCGGGGATTCCTACAATGAGCAGTTCTTC

D: -
V: TRBV7-2
size: -
J: TRBJ1-1
CDR3: CASSLGPISTEAFF
DNA: TGTGCCAGCAGCTTAGGGCCGATTTCCACGGAAGCTTTCTTT

D: -
V: TRBV30
size: -
J: TRBJ2-1
CDR3: CAWSVRRGGEQFF
DNA: TGTGCCTGGAGTGTACGTAGGGGCGGTGAGCAGTTCTTC

D: TRBD2
V: TRBV7-2
size: -
J: TRBJ2-1
CDR3: CASSPLAGGGNEQFF
DNA: TGTGCCAGCAGTCCACTAGCGGGGGGCGGCAATGAGCAGTTCTTC

D: -
V: TRBV19
size: -
J: TRBJ2-7
CDR3: CASNWGKGSEQYF
DNA: TGTGCCAGTAACTGGGGGAAAGGGAGCGAGCAGTACTTC

D: -
V: TRBV12-5
size: -
J: TRBJ1-1
CDR3: CASLMNTEAFF
DNA: TGTGCTAGCCTAATGAACACTGAAGCTTTCTTT

D: -
V: TRBV2
size: -
J: TRBJ2-1
CDR3: CASSPSSAAPNIF
DNA: TGTGCCAGCAGCCCATCCTCCGCGGCACCGAATATCTTC

D: TRBD2
V: TRBV7-9
size: once
J: TRBJ2-5
CDR3: CASSPGLAGEETQYF
DNA: TGTGCCAGCAGCCCAGGACTAGCGGGGGAAGAGACCCAGTACTTC

D: -
V: TRBV14
size: -
J: TRBJ2-7
CDR3: CASSQGAGAPYEQYF
DNA: TGTGCCAGCAGCCAAGGGGCAGGGGCCCCCTACGAGCAGTACTTC

D: -
V: TRBV7-2
size: -
J: TRBJ1-2
CDR3: CASSLDFSTQPGYGYTF
DNA: TGTGCCAGCAGCTTAGATTTCAGCACCCAACCAGGCTATGGCTACACCTTC

D: -
V: TRBV7-6
size: -
J: TRBJ1-4
CDR3: CASSLRGGSNEKLFF
DNA: TGTGCCAGCAGCTTACGGGGGGGGTCTAATGAAAAACTGTTTTTT

D: TRBD1
V: TRBV3-1/TRBV3-2
size: -
J: TRBJ2-5
CDR3: CASSRNPGQQETQYF
DNA: TGTGCCAGCAGCCGAAATCCGGGACAGCAAGAGACCCAGTACTTC

D: TRBD1
V: TRBV4-1
size: -
J: TRBJ1-2
CDR3: CASSQDDRGDYGYTF
DNA: TGCGCCAGCAGCCAAGATGACAGGGGGGACTATGGCTACACCTTC

D: -
V: TRBV5-6
size: -
J: TRBJ2-5
CDR3: CASSSGAGNQETQYF
DNA: TGTGCCAGCAGCTCTGGGGCAGGGAATCAAGAGACCCAGTACTTC

D: -
V: TRBV30
size: -
J: TRBJ1-3
CDR3: CAWSNSLISSGNTIYF
DNA: TGTGCCTGGAGCAACAGTCTAATTAGCTCTGGAAACACCATATATTTT

D: TRBD1
V: TRBV18
size: -
J: TRBJ1-2
CDR3: CASSPQGAPIYGYTF
DNA: TGTGCCAGCTCACCACAGGGGGCCCCTATTTATGGCTACACCTTC

D: TRBD1
V: TRBV27
size: -
J: TRBJ1-2
CDR3: CASSSTPLGQANYGYTF
DNA: TGTGCCAGCAGTTCCACACCGCTGGGACAGGCTAACTATGGCTACACCTTC

D: -
V: TRBV6-6
size: once
J: TRBJ1-2
CDR3: CASTLGGNYGYTF
DNA: TGTGCCAGCACCCTAGGGGGGAACTATGGCTACACCTTC

D: -
V: TRBV5-1
size: -
J: TRBJ1-1
CDR3: CASSPNEGLNTEAFF
DNA: TGCGCCAGCAGCCCGAATGAGGGGCTGAACACTGAAGCTTTCTTT

D: -
V: TRBV19
size: -
J: TRBJ1-2
CDR3: CASSPGTVHYGYTF
DNA: TGTGCCAGTAGCCCCGGGACTGTTCACTATGGCTACACCTTC